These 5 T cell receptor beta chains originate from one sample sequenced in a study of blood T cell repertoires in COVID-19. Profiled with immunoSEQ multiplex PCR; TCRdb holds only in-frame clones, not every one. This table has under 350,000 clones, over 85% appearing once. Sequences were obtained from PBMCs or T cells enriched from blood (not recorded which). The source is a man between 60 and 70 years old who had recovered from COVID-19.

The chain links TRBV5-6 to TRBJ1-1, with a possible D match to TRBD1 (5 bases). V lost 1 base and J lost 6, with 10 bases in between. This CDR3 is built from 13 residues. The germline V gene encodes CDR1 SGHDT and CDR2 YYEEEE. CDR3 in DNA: TGTGCCAGCAGCTTGCAGGGCTACTCTGAAGCTTTCTTT. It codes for CASSLQGYSEAFF. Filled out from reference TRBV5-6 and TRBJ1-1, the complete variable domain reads DAGVTQSPTHLIKTRGQQVTLRCSPKSGHDTVSWYQQALGQGPQFIFQYYEEEERQRGNFPDRFSGHQFPNYSSELNVNALLLGDSALYLCASSLQGYSEAFFGQGTRLTVV.

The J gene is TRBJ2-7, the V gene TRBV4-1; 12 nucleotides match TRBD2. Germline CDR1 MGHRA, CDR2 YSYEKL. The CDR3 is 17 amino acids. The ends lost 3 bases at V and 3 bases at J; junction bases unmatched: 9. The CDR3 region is CASSHPSGRGDHYEQYF. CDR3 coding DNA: TGCGCCAGCAGCCACCCTAGCGGGAGGGGGGACCACTACGAGCAGTACTTC.

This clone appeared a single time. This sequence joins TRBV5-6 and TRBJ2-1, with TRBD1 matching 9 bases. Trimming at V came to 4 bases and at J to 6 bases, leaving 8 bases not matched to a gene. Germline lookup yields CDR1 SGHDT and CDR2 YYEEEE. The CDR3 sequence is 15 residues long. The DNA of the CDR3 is TGTGCCAGCAGCCGCCGGGACAGGGTTTTCAATGAGCAGTTCTTC. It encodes CASSRRDRVFNEQFF.

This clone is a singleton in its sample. The CDR3 sequence: CASSFALQPQHF. CDR3 coding DNA: TGTGCCAGCAGTTTTGCACTTCAGCCCCAGCATTTT. The chain carries TRBV12-3 or TRBV12-4 and TRBJ1-5, with no clear D. The CDR3 has 12 amino acids. V dropped 3 bases and J dropped 6 bases, with 6 bases sitting between them.

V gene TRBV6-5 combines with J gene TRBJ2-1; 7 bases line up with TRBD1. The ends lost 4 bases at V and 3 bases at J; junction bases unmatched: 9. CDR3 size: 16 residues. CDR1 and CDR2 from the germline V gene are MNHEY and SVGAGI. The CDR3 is CASSSTLGGSYNEQFF. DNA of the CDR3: TGTGCCAGCAGTTCCACCCTAGGGGGCAGCTACAATGAGCAGTTCTTC.